Below are 23 T cell receptor beta chains sequenced from a single sample in a study of T cells after yellow fever vaccination. TCRdb passed the 5' RACE reads through MiXCR, listing each CDR3 protein once. The repertoire consists of approximately 550,000 distinct CDR3 sequences, with less than 20% occurring once and the leading ten covering roughly an eighth. Sequenced material: PBMCs, taken 15 days after the yellow fever booster vaccination. The origin of the receptors is a man aged 25 to 40 who received the YFV17D yellow fever vaccine.

The chain links TRBV5-1 to TRBJ2-5; 8 positions agree with TRBD1. CDR1 is SGHRS, CDR2 YFSETQ, per germline. The CDR3 is 15 amino acids. V was pared by 0 bases and J by 7 bases, with 8 bases of the junction left unmatched. CDR3 coding DNA: TGCGCCAGCAGCTTGGAAGGGACAGGAGGGGGGACCCAGTACTTC. This gives the protein CASSLEGTGGGTQYF.

This chain joins TRBV9 and TRBJ2-1; D assignment may be TRBD1 or TRBD2 (5 bases each). Germline CDR1 and CDR2: SGDLS and YYNGEE. The CDR3 is made up of 15 amino acids. The V gene lost 0 bases and the J gene lost 3 bases, with 10 bases spanning the gap. The CDR3 sequence: CASSVGGTVYNEQFF. The CDR3 DNA follows: TGTGCCAGCAGCGTAGGAGGGACGGTCTACAATGAGCAGTTCTTC. The full variable domain, its missing parts supplied by reference TRBV9 and TRBJ2-1, is DSGVTQTPKHLITATGQRVTLRCSPRSGDLSVYWYQQSLDQGLQFLIQYYNGEERAKGNILERFSAQQFPDLHSELNLSSLELGDSALYFCASSVGGTVYNEQFFGPGTRLTVL.

The V and J genes are TRBV7-2 and TRBJ2-1; D is perhaps TRBD1 or TRBD2 (6 bases each). V lost 4 bases and J lost 4, with 14 bases in between. Germline CDR1 reads SGHTA; CDR2 reads FQGNSA. The CDR3 extends over 15 amino acids. Written as DNA, the CDR3 is TGTGCCAGCAGCTACCTACGGGGGCTTTACAATGAGCAGTTCTTC. Encoded protein: CASSYLRGLYNEQFF.

This clonotype was recorded once. The V call is TRBV5-1, the J call TRBJ2-1; possible D gene TRBD1, 5 bases. The CDR3 is 12 residues long. Trimming left V 4 bases short and J 10 bases short, with 12 bases between. Germline-derived CDR1 and CDR2 are SGHRS and YFSETQ. In DNA, the CDR3 is TGCGCCAGCAGCGTGACAGCGTTGGAGCAGTTCTTC. It yields the protein CASSVTALEQFF.

This clonotype was seen a few times. This chain links TRBV20-1 with TRBJ2-1; possible D gene TRBD1, 6 bases. The V gene's germline CDR1 is DFQATT and CDR2 SNEGSKA (reference sequence). V was trimmed by 2 bases and J by 9 bases, leaving 17 bases between them. The CDR3 sequence is 14 residues long. CDR3 nucleotide sequence: TGCAGTGCTAGATCAGGGGTGTCAGGTTTTGAGCAGTTCTTC. Protein sequence: CSARSGVSGFEQFF.

This clonotype has more than one count but fewer than ten. The V and J genes are TRBV28 and TRBJ2-2; 10 nucleotides agree with TRBD2. Germline V gives CDR1 MDHEN, CDR2 SYDVKM. Trimming cost V 7 bases and J 7 bases; bases outside gene matches: 9. This CDR3 has 15 residues. The CDR3 sequence is CASTVLAGAGGELFF. The CDR3 DNA reads TGTGCCAGCACCGTTCTAGCGGGAGCGGGCGGGGAGCTGTTTTTT.

This clonotype was counted between two and nine times. This chain joins TRBV20-1 and TRBJ1-1; D is undetermined. The germline V gene encodes CDR1 DFQATT and CDR2 SNEGSKA (reference sequence). The CDR3 covers 12 residues. Trimming took 5 bases from V and 3 from J, leaving 10 bases between them. CDR3 nucleotide sequence: TGCAGTGCTTCCGACGGGGACACTGAAGCTTTCTTT. This sequence encodes CSASDGDTEAFF.

The chain combines TRBV20-1 with TRBJ2-3; TRBD1 is a possible D gene (5 bases). Germline V gives CDR1 DFQATT, CDR2 SNEGSKA (reference sequence). The CDR3 sequence is 14 residues long. V was cut by 1 base and J by 1 base, with 9 bases left in between. The CDR3 reads CSARGETGTDTQYF. CDR3 nucleotides: TGCAGTGCTAGAGGAGAGACAGGCACAGATACGCAGTATTTT.

This clonotype was counted between two and nine times. The CDR3 nucleotides are TGTGCCAGCAGCTTTAGCGCTATTGAAAAACTGTTTTTT. Translating gives CASSFSAIEKLFF. The chain is built from TRBV7-2 and TRBJ1-4; D not certain. The germline V and J ends were trimmed by 3 bases and 7 bases, with 9 bases remaining between them. Germline V gene lookup returns CDR1 SGHTA and CDR2 FQGNSA. The CDR3 sequence is 13 residues long.

A few counts support this clonotype. J is TRBJ2-2 and V is TRBV20-1, with D unresolved. The germline V and J ends were trimmed by 1 base and 4 bases, with 10 bases remaining between them. Germline loops: CDR1 DFQATT, CDR2 SNEGSKA (reference sequence). The CDR3 totals 14 residues. CDR3 region: CSARVGWSTGELFF. The CDR3 nucleotides read TGCAGTGCTAGAGTGGGATGGAGCACCGGGGAGCTGTTTTTT.

This clonotype was recorded a few times. J is TRBJ2-7 and V is TRBV6-5, with D unclear. Germline V gives CDR1 MNHEY, CDR2 SVGAGI. The V end lost 0 bases, the J end lost 2 bases, and 11 bases lay between the germline ends. This CDR3 has 15 amino acids. The CDR3 DNA sequence: TGTGCCAGCAGTTACTCGGCAAGGCCGCCCTACGAGCAGTACTTC. Its protein is CASSYSARPPYEQYF.

The CDR3 region is CSGHRGAGGPDTQYF. The CDR3 DNA is TGCAGCGGCCACCGGGGAGCGGGAGGTCCAGATACGCAGTATTTT. The chain has TRBV29-1 and TRBJ2-3, with 9 bases that match TRBD2. V trimming: 7 bases; J trimming: 4 bases; junction bases outside the gene matches: 12. Germline V gene sequence: CDR1 SQVTM, CDR2 ANQGSEA. There are 15 residues in the CDR3.

Written as DNA, the CDR3 is TGTGCCAGCAGCTTAGTGTCAGGGTGGGAGACCCTCCACTTT. Its protein product is CASSLVSGWETLHF. The gene calls are TRBV7-2 and TRBJ1-6; D might be TRBD1 (5 bases). The V gene lost 1 base and the J gene lost 14 bases, with 15 bases spanning the gap. The germline gives CDR1 SGHTA, CDR2 FQGNSA. CDR3 length: 14 residues.

CDR3 nucleotides: TGCGCCAGCAGCCAAGATAGCCAGGGGAGAAACACTGAAGCTTTCTTT. Residues: CASSQDSQGRNTEAFF. The rearrangement uses TRBV4-3 and TRBJ1-1, with D possibly matching TRBD1 (6 bases). The CDR3 has 16 residues. Trimming stripped 0 bases from V and 2 bases from J, with 13 bases between. The germline V gene encodes CDR1 LGHNA and CDR2 YSLEER.

This clonotype has just a few counts. The V call is TRBV28, the J call TRBJ2-7; 7 bases line up with TRBD2. Trimming took 7 bases from V and 3 from J; bases not matched to a gene: 9. The CDR3 loop spans 14 amino acids. Germline CDR1 MDHEN, CDR2 SYDVKM. The DNA of the CDR3 is TGTGCCAGCACCCCAGCGGGGCCCTACTACGAGCAGTACTTC. Protein sequence: CASTPAGPYYEQYF.

The chain uses TRBV20-1 and TRBJ2-5; 14 nucleotides agree with TRBD2. CDR1 DFQATT and CDR2 SNEGSKA come from the germline V gene (reference sequence). The J segment lost 2 bases and the V segment lost 4 bases, leaving 9 bases of the junction unmatched. This CDR3 region has 17 residues. The CDR3 loop is CSATSGLAGGWQETQYF. As DNA, the CDR3 is TGCAGTGCTACTTCAGGACTAGCGGGGGGATGGCAAGAGACCCAGTACTTC.

This clonotype was detected a few times. The gene calls are TRBV20-1 and TRBJ2-2, with D possibly TRBD2 on 5 matching bases. Between the trimmed V and J ends, which lost 6 bases and 2 bases, there was a span of 7 bases. The CDR3 contains 12 residues. CDR1 and CDR2 (germline): DFQATT, SNEGSKA (reference sequence). The DNA for the CDR3 is TGCAGTGCGACTACAAACACCGGGGAGCTGTTTTTT. This encodes CSATTNTGELFF.

This clonotype came up a few times. The CDR3: CASGEGEVGYNEQFF. The CDR3 DNA sequence: TGTGCCAGCGGGGAAGGAGAGGTGGGGTACAATGAGCAGTTCTTC. J is TRBJ2-1 and V is TRBV9; D ambiguous. V lost 7 bases and J 4 bases, leaving 18 bases between the germline ends. CDR1 SGDLS and CDR2 YYNGEE come from the germline V gene. The CDR3 runs to 15 residues.

This clonotype was picked up a small number of times. The rearrangement links TRBV5-6 to TRBJ1-3, with a tentative D call TRBD1 (5 bases). Germline V CDR1 and CDR2: SGHDT, YYEEEE. This CDR3 has 15 amino acids. V lost 0 bases and J lost 4, with 11 bases in between. The CDR3 is CASSLERGRGNTIYF. The CDR3 region has the DNA TGTGCCAGCAGCTTGGAAAGGGGAAGAGGAAACACCATATATTTT.

This rearrangement joins TRBV10-3 to TRBJ2-5, with TRBD1 matching 7 bases. This CDR3 is 13 amino acids long. Germline V gene lookup returns CDR1 ENHRY and CDR2 SYGVKD. The junction had 2 bases not matched to a gene; V was cut back by 4 bases and J by 3 bases. DNA of the CDR3: TGTGCCATCAGTGTCGGGACAGAAGAGACCCAGTACTTC. It translates to CAISVGTEETQYF.

The CDR3 bases are TGTGCCAGCAGCCGAGAGGGGGCAGATACGCAGTATTTT. Translation gives CASSREGADTQYF. This rearrangement joins TRBV4-2 to TRBJ2-3; maybe TRBD1 (6 bases). Deletions cut 4 bases from V and 4 bases from J, with 9 bases between. This CDR3 is built from 13 residues. Germline loops: CDR1 LGHNA, CDR2 YNFKEQ.

The V and J genes are TRBV21-1 and TRBJ2-1. TRBV21-1 is noted as a pseudogene. This CDR3 contains 14 residues. The CDR3: CASGGSSSYNEQFF. The CDR3 DNA follows: TGTGCCAGCGGTGGTTCTAGCTCCTACAATGAGCAGTTCTTC.

This chain joins TRBV5-6 and TRBJ2-5, with 7 bases fitting TRBD2. Germline loops: CDR1 SGHDT, CDR2 YYEEEE. The CDR3 has 15 residues. V dropped 7 bases and J dropped 1; count of bases not matched to a gene: 10. The CDR3 coding sequence is TGTGCCAGCGACCTCGGGGGGTTAAGCCAAGAGACCCAGTACTTC. Its translation is CASDLGGLSQETQYF.